Reported below is one T cell receptor beta chain. The antigen is not known. The CDR3 has 15 amino acids. Patients were ineligible given autoimmune disease history or systemic immunosuppression. The protocol was immunoSEQ multiplex PCR, while the TCRdb copy is restricted to in-frame clones and leaves out a portion. The data contain some 14,000 clones, around 62% of them seen just once; the ten biggest clones take up 7% to 9%. This specimen comes from a study of OX40 agonist ivuxolimab in advanced cancers. About the study: Patients with hepatocellular carcinoma, melanoma, renal cell or head and neck cancer made up the dose-escalation patients. Whole-study results and caveats: Not determined was the antigen specificity of the expanded peripheral T cells. On average, a greater number of expanded clones characterised CD8+ T cells relative to CD4+.

The sequence came from an adult with an advanced solid tumor such as melanoma, head and neck, liver or kidney cancer. V is TRBV1 and J is TRBJ1-6; TRBD1, as called in the table, went unchecked against the DNA. TRBV1 corresponds to a pseudogene. Sequencing used CD4+ or CD8+ T cells sorted from blood, obtained in a trial of the OX40 agonist ivuxolimab. The CDR3 spells CASSRLGVSNSPLHF. CDR3 bases: TGCGCCAGCAGCCGGCTAGGGGTCAGTAATTCACCCCTCCACTTT.